This T cell receptor (beta chain) derives from a study of T cell repertoires in ileal Crohn's disease. The length of the CDR3 is 14 residues. Germline CDR1 SGHTA, CDR2 FQGTGA. The junction had 9 bases not matched to a gene; V was cut back by 6 bases and J by 8 bases. As to this clone: What it recognizes is unknown.

Using immunoSEQ multiplex PCR, the repertoire was profiled, and TCRdb retains in-frame clones only, with some absent. The top ten hold roughly 5% of the sample, which has around 15,000 clones, just over 70% seen once. Overall study results and limits: Every patient over 26.8% clonality showed endoscopic recurrence.

Specimen: ileal tissue. The rearrangement links TRBV7-3 to TRBJ2-1; 8 bases are shared with TRBD2. This clonotype was sampled from an adult with Crohn's disease. CDR3 coding DNA: TGTGCCAGCAGTGGGGTTAGCGGGGTAGATGAGCAGTTCTTC. Translated: CASSGVSGVDEQFF.